Described below is a single T cell receptor (beta chain) sequence and its context. The data derive from a study of blood T cells in healthy people across ages. Sample-barcoded 5' priming and a J-beta primer mix drove a second PCR of about 6 to 11 cycles. TCRdb reprocessed the 5' RACE reads via MiXCR and lists one record per CDR3 protein. There are approximately 960,000 distinct CDR3 sequences in the sample; about 27% occur only once, and about a tenth lies in the top ten. The CDR3 has 13 residues. Trimming removed 6 bases from V and 3 bases from J; junction bases left unmatched: 4. The germline gives CDR1 SGHTA, CDR2 FQGNSA. These data also formed part of another study, on T cells of mothers and their children.

V usage is TRBV7-2 and J usage is TRBJ1-1, with 7 positions matching TRBD1. The clonotype was recovered from a woman between 35 and 50 years old in good health. The sample comprised blood. CDR3 amino acids: CASRAGGDTEAFF. CDR3 sequence (DNA): TGTGCCAGCAGGGCAGGGGGAGACACTGAAGCTTTCTTT.